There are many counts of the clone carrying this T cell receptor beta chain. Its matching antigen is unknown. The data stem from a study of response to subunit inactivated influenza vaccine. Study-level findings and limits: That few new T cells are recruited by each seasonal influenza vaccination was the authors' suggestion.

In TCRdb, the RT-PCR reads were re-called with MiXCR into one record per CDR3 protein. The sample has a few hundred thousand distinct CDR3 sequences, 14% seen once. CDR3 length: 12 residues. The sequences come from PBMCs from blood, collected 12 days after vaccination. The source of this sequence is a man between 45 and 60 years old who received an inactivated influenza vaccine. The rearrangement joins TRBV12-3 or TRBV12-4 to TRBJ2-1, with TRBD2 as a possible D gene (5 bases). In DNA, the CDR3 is TGTGTCTCCGGGCTAGCATCGTCTGAGCAGTTCTTC. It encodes CVSGLASSEQFF.